This T cell receptor (beta chain) was identified during a study of T cells in tuberculosis (dated by TCRdb to between 2018 and 2020). For context, the study as a whole: To characterize T cells specific for the mycobacterial lipid antigen glucose monomycolate (GMM), the study used CD1B tetramers together with high-throughput TCR immunosequencing.

Results and caveats for the whole study, not just this receptor: T cells binding the CD1B-GMM tetramer with low affinity may have been missed by the stringent sort gate.

Inclusive of the bounding cysteine and phenylalanine, the CDR3 is 14 residues long. Left in the record is the CDR3 DNA by itself, 42 bases read in frame from the first base. The germline V gene (reference sequence) supplies CDR1 GTSNPN and CDR2 SVGIG. After removal of 1 base from V and 3 bases from J, the junction retains 3 bases not matched to a gene. With respect to this clone: No per-base quality is available; no much larger clone lies one base away.

After being thawed and rested overnight, PBMC were stained with GMM-loaded CD1B tetramer, a Live/Dead dye and anti-CD3, and were then sorted on a FACS Aria II. CD1B tetramers were loaded with C32 glucose monomycolate purified from Rhodococcus equi. PBMC used for tetramer sorting had been depleted of CD14-expressing monocytes for a separate study before cryopreservation. From each donor, roughly 91,000 tetramer-negative cells were also sorted and analyzed side by side with the tetramer-positive cells. Antigen-specific T cells were sorted from a handful of healthy South African adults using GMM-loaded CD1B tetramers. Because TCR-alpha and TCR-beta chains were sequenced unpaired, no chain pairing information was available. TCR libraries were generated with the immunoSEQ multiplex PCR assay, using TCR-beta and/or TCR-alpha/delta assays for each sample. The amplified TCR libraries were sequenced on the Illumina high-throughput platform. Under the source paper's analysis protocol: Clustering and dimensionality reduction relied on pairwise TCRdist distances among GMM-specific receptors from T cells that were either sorted ex vivo or expanded in vitro. Sequence motifs defined by gene usage and CDR3 content were checked for enrichment by comparing tetramer-positive and tetramer-negative populations. Here the immuneACCESS table is served through TCRdb, limited to in-frame sequences with V and J called. Missing clones are a known gap in these copies; in checked studies unresolved V genes cover under half, and the rest lacks a known reason. From that table come the V and J calls and clone size; the DNA was used to work out D and trimming. The sample table lists 55,000 to 60,000 clones, over 75% of them with a count of one. Just over 20% of the sample lies in the top ten.

The specimen was CD1b-GMM tetramer-negative cells sorted from PBMCs. The sample's cell subset or site, from its label and the paper: T cells not binding CD1B-GMM tetramer, sorted from same donor. This sequence originates from an adult woman with latent tuberculosis. The chain links TRBV30 with TRBJ1-5; TRBD1 aligns with 7 central bases. The DNA sequence is as follows: TGTGCCTGGAGTGCGGGACAGTACAATCAGCCCCAGCATTTT. Its translation is CAWSAGQYNQPQHF. With all but the CDR3 taken from the reference TRBV30 and TRBJ1-5 genes, the full variable domain is: SQTIHQWPATLVQPVGSPLSLECTVEGTSNPNLYWYRQAAGRGLQLLFYSVGIGQISSEVPQNLSASRPQDRQFILSSKKLLLSDSGFYLCAWSAGQYNQPQHFGDGTRLSIL.